This TCR beta chain emerged from a study of chemoradiotherapy in HPV16-positive cancers. Broader study findings: Only a couple of HPV16-positive patients supplied the functional HPV-specificity definition.

About this clone itself: Its target is not known.

Germline V gene lookup returns CDR1 LNHDA and CDR2 SQIVND (reference sequence). The CDR3 spans 12 residues. The germline V and J ends were trimmed by 4 bases and 4 bases, with 6 bases remaining between them. The repertoire was sequenced with immunoSEQ multiplex PCR; TCRdb's copy has only in-frame clones and lacks some. The sample includes 17,000 or so clones, 90% of them seen just once. The starting material was blood, obtained from a patient who underwent chemoradiotherapy. This TCR was sampled from a human donor with HPV-associated anogenital cancer. The rearrangement uses TRBV19 and TRBJ2-3; no firm D call. The CDR3 sequence: CASSKLPDTQYF. CDR3 nucleotides: TGTGCCAGTAGTAAACTCCCAGATACGCAGTATTTT.